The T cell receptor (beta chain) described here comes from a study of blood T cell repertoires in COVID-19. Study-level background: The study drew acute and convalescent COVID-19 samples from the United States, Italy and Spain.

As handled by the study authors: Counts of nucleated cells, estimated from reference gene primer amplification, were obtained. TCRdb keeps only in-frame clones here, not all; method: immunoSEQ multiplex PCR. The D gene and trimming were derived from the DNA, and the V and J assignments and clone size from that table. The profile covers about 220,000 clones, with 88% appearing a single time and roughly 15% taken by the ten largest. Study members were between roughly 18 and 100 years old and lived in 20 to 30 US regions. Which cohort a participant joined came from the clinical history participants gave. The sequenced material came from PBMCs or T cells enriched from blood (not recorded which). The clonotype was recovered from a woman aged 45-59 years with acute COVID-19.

The CDR3, as DNA: TGTGCCAGCAGCTGGGGGACAGGGACAACTAATGAAAAACTGTTTTTT. Translation gives CASSWGTGTTNEKLFF. This sequence joins TRBV7-2 and TRBJ1-4; 9 nucleotides align to TRBD1. CDR1 SGHTA and CDR2 FQGNSA come from the germline V gene. This CDR3 is 16 amino acids long. Unmatched junction bases numbered 3, after V lost 4 bases and J lost 0 bases.